This TCR beta chain was profiled in a study of shared clonotypes between healthy human individuals. Points from the study as a whole: Shared across a handful of donors were about 4.8% of the naive CD4 clonotypes.

The assay was immunoSEQ multiplex PCR, and TCRdb's table has in-frame clones only and misses some. This table has 550,000 to 750,000 clones, 92% appearing once. Regarding this clone: As yet, its antigen is unknown.

CD8 cells classed as naive were CD45RO-negative and positively selected for CCR7, excluding terminally differentiated effector memory CD45RA+ cells. Germline loops: CDR1 SGHRS, CDR2 YFSETQ. This CDR3 has 17 residues. V was shortened by 0 bases and J by 3 bases, with 16 bases between the two germline ends. The chain carries TRBV5-1 and TRBJ2-1; D is ambiguous. The sequenced sample consisted of naive CD8+ T cells sorted from blood. This receptor was taken from a man younger than 40 in good health. CDR3 in DNA: TGCGCCAGCAGCTTGGGTCTGGGGTCTTTTGGCTACAATGAGCAGTTCTTC. Translated: CASSLGLGSFGYNEQFF.